The clone carrying this TCR beta chain was picked up many times. No antigen is known for it. The data derive from a study of neurological immune-mediated disorders. General study points: There was no clinical or MRI feature that showed an association with the multiple sclerosis repertoire cluster. Whereas HTLV-1-associated myelopathy showed the most TCR clonal expansion, multiple sclerosis showed the least, with levels below those of healthy controls. Phylogenetic grouping placed 18 of 34 multiple sclerosis patients' repertoires in one related-CDR3 cluster, a possible signature.

TCRdb re-derived calls from the 5' RACE reads in MiXCR, one entry per CDR3 protein. The table has approximately 50,000 distinct CDR3 sequences, around 3.4% seen once; the top ten hold 5.9%. CDR3 size: 15 residues. The V end lost 4 bases, the J end lost 1 base, and 11 bases lay between the germline ends. Germline V CDR1 and CDR2: SGHRS, YFSETQ. The sequence was obtained from a man aged 40-55 years with multiple sclerosis. The specimen was PBMCs. The V gene is TRBV5-1, the J gene TRBJ2-2, with a weak D call TRBD1 (6 bases). Here the CDR3 DNA reads TGCGCCAGCAGCCTACAGGGATTGAACACCGGGGAGCTGTTTTTT. Translating it yields CASSLQGLNTGELFF.